This record concerns one T cell receptor beta chain sequence. This specimen belongs to a study of blood T cell repertoires in COVID-19. Turning to the study itself: The United States, Italy and Spain supplied acute and convalescent COVID-19 samples. The analysed material was cDNA or gDNA that came from T cells, B-cell-depleted T cells, or PBMCs.

Deletions cut 9 bases from V and 4 bases from J, with 12 bases between. CDR3 length: 12 amino acids. Germline V CDR1 and CDR2: MDHEN, SYDVKM. The authors' processing: Using reference gene primer amplification, nucleated cell counts were estimated. Method: immunoSEQ multiplex PCR; TCRdb's copy keeps in-frame clones and lacks some. For V, J and clone size, that table is used; D and trimming come from the DNA. The sample lists roughly 100,000 clones; approximately 77% were seen once. Sequenced: peripheral blood. The rearrangement links TRBV28 to TRBJ1-1; maybe TRBD1 (6 bases). The receptor was derived from a woman aged 80 or over with acute or convalescent COVID-19. This chain's CDR3 is CASNQGTTEAFF. For the CDR3, the DNA is TGTGCCAGTAATCAGGGGACCACTGAAGCTTTCTTT.